This passage covers 21 T cell receptor beta chains from one sample sequenced in a study of T cell responses to AZD1222 COVID-19 vaccine. The assay was immunoSEQ multiplex PCR, and TCRdb's table has in-frame clones only and misses some. The sample records 100,000 to 150,000 clones, roughly 89% being singletons. This material consisted of peripheral blood, taken on day 0 of MenACWY control vaccination. The receptors were sampled from an adult in good health.

The rearrangement joins TRBV4-1 to TRBJ2-2; TRBD1 or TRBD2 may be the D gene (5 bases each). The CDR3 spans 16 residues. V lost 5 bases to trimming and J lost 0 bases, with 13 bases between them. Germline CDR1 MGHRA, CDR2 YSYEKL. CDR3 region: CASSTGTFSNTGELFF. The DNA of the CDR3 is TGCGCCAGCAGCACCGGGACGTTCTCGAACACCGGGGAGCTGTTTTTT.

The V gene is TRBV7-9, the J gene TRBJ2-1; D call uncertain. The CDR3 runs to 18 residues. Germline loops: CDR1 SEHNR, CDR2 FQNEAQ (reference sequence). Trimming cost V 2 bases and J 8 bases, with 25 bases left between them. CDR3 protein: CASSLITLSPTKPDEQFF. The CDR3 DNA is TGTGCCAGCAGCTTAATAACCCTGAGCCCTACCAAGCCGGATGAGCAGTTCTTC.

This chain joins TRBV7-9 and TRBJ2-7; 10 positions match TRBD2. This CDR3 region has 16 residues. With 4 bases clipped from V and 0 bases from J, the junction kept 6 bases outside the gene matches. Germline CDR1 reads SEHNR; CDR2 reads FQNEAQ (reference sequence). As DNA, the CDR3 is TGTGCCAGCAGCTCCCTAGCGGGAGTTCCCTCCTACGAGCAGTACTTC. Translating gives CASSSLAGVPSYEQYF.

This chain links TRBV2 with TRBJ1-5, with unresolved D. Trimming took 6 bases from V and 5 from J, leaving 11 bases between them. This CDR3 has 13 residues. Germline CDR1 and CDR2: SNHLY and FYNNEI. The CDR3 DNA follows: TGTGCCAGCAGAGGGCCAAGGGATCAGCCCCAGCATTTT. It specifies CASRGPRDQPQHF.

CDR3 sequence: CASSLGTSGDNEQFF. The DNA for the CDR3 is TGTGCCAGCAGCCTCGGGACTAGTGGGGACAATGAGCAGTTCTTC. J is TRBJ2-1 and V is TRBV6-5; 8 positions match TRBD2. V lost 6 bases and J lost 5; bases outside the gene matches: 9. Germline loops: CDR1 MNHEY, CDR2 SVGAGI. This CDR3 is built from 15 residues.

This clone came up once. The gene calls are TRBV13 and TRBJ1-2; D ambiguous. Germline V gene lookup returns CDR1 PRHDT and CDR2 FYEKMQ (reference sequence). The length of the CDR3 is 14 residues. V was pared by 1 base and J by 6 bases, with 12 bases between. Written as DNA, the CDR3 is TGTGCCAGCAGCTTAGCTTCGGACTTGGATGGCTACACCTTC. This gives the protein CASSLASDLDGYTF.

This clone turned up a few times. J is TRBJ1-5 and V is TRBV2; no clear D. V lost 7 bases to trimming and J lost 0 bases, with 16 bases between them. CDR1 and CDR2 from the germline V gene are SNHLY and FYNNEI. This CDR3 contains 16 residues. Written as DNA, the CDR3 is TGTGCCAGCACCCCCGCTGCAGGATATAGCAATCAGCCCCAGCATTTT. Translated: CASTPAAGYSNQPQHF.

The rearrangement uses TRBV29-1 and TRBJ1-1; no firm D call. Germline CDR1 reads SQVTM; CDR2 reads ANQGSEA. The CDR3 totals 13 residues. V was trimmed by 2 bases and J by 2 bases, leaving 9 bases between them. CDR3 region: CSVESRANTEAFF. For the CDR3, the DNA is TGCAGCGTTGAAAGTCGGGCCAACACTGAAGCTTTCTTT.

The V gene is TRBV7-8, the J gene TRBJ2-1; D unclear. The CDR3 loop spans 14 amino acids. Germline CDR1 SGHVS, CDR2 FQNEAQ. V gave up 1 base and J gave up 4 bases, with 8 bases separating them. CDR3: CASSLDRQYNEQFF. The DNA of the CDR3 is TGTGCCAGCAGCTTAGATCGGCAGTACAATGAGCAGTTCTTC.

This clone was picked up a small number of times. The chain joins TRBV6-5 to TRBJ1-2, with 8 nucleotides matching TRBD1. The CDR3 covers 14 residues. Germline V gene data show CDR1 as MNHEY and CDR2 as SVGAGI. V lost 6 bases, J lost 4 bases, and 7 bases stayed unmatched. DNA of the CDR3: TGTGCCAGCAGCGACGGGACAGGTCTCTATGGCTACACCTTC. This translates into CASSDGTGLYGYTF.

This clone was counted only a few times. J is TRBJ2-1 and V is TRBV29-1, with D tentatively TRBD1 or TRBD2 (6 bases each). This CDR3 comprises 11 residues. The V gene lost 4 bases and the J gene lost 14 bases, with 15 bases spanning the gap. Germline CDR1 and CDR2: SQVTM and ANQGSEA. Written as DNA, the CDR3 is TGCAGCGTTGGTCAGGGAAGGGGGGAGTTCTTC. It encodes CSVGQGRGEFF.

CDR3 coding DNA: TGTGCCAGCAGCCTTGGACAGGGGGCATCTGGAAACACCATATATTTT. It encodes CASSLGQGASGNTIYF. The chain couples TRBV7-6 to TRBJ1-3; 11 positions agree with TRBD1. CDR3 length: 16 amino acids. Germline CDR1 SGHVS, CDR2 FNYEAQ. V shed 5 bases, J shed 1 base, and the junction held 4 bases outside the gene matches.

This clone was recorded a few times. The V gene is TRBV5-8, the J gene TRBJ1-6, with D uncertain. Germline CDR1 reads SGHTS; CDR2 reads YDEGEE. V was clipped by 2 bases and J by 13 bases, with 7 bases between them. CDR3 size: 11 residues. CDR3 nucleotides: TGTGCCAGCAGCTTATGGCTTCCCCTCCACTTT. Translation gives CASSLWLPLHF.

The chain links TRBV27 to TRBJ1-2; a weak D match, TRBD1 (5 bases). Trimming cost V 1 base and J 6 bases, with 15 bases left between them. Germline assignment: CDR1 MNHEY and CDR2 SMNVEV (reference sequence). The CDR3 spans 15 residues. CDR3 region: CASSLLGRLVDGYTF. Here the CDR3 DNA reads TGTGCCAGCAGTTTATTGGGACGCCTGGTCGATGGCTACACCTTC.

This chain connects TRBV18 to TRBJ2-7; D is ambiguous. V lost 3 bases and J lost 5, with 8 bases in between. This CDR3 is 12 amino acids long. In germline, CDR1 is KGHSH, CDR2 LQKENI. CDR3 sequence: CASSPNSNEQYF. CDR3 nucleotide sequence: TGTGCCAGCTCACCGAATAGTAACGAGCAGTACTTC. Combining the CDR3 with reference TRBV18 and TRBJ2-7 gives the whole variable domain NAGVMQNPRHLVRRRGQEARLRCSPMKGHSHVYWYRQLPEEGLKFMVYLQKENIIDESGMPKERFSAEFPKEGPSILRIQQVVRGDSAAYFCASSPNSNEQYFGPGTRLTVT.

The chain recombines TRBV5-4 with TRBJ2-4; 7 positions match TRBD2. Trimming took 4 bases from V and 2 from J; bases not matched to a gene: 18. The CDR3 consists of 19 residues. Germline lookup yields CDR1 SGHNT and CDR2 YYREEE (reference sequence). CDR3: CASSLRGRGGSLTKNIQYF. The CDR3 DNA reads TGTGCCAGCAGCCTTCGAGGACGGGGCGGGAGTTTAACCAAAAACATTCAGTACTTC.

V and J are TRBV19 and TRBJ2-7; 12 positions agree with TRBD2. Germline values: CDR1 LNHDA, CDR2 SQIVND (reference sequence). The CDR3 spans 22 residues. V dropped 7 bases and J dropped 3; count of bases not matched to a gene: 28. The CDR3 DNA is TGTGCCAGTATCTTTTGTTGGTGGGACGGGCTAGCGGGAGGGCCGGTTGGCTACGAGCAGTACTTC. It codes for CASIFCWWDGLAGGPVGYEQYF.

This chain uses TRBV27 with TRBJ2-3; unclear D gene. CDR3 length: 14 residues. The germline gives CDR1 MNHEY, CDR2 SMNVEV (reference sequence). V dropped 0 bases and J dropped 2 bases, with 6 bases sitting between them. For the CDR3, the DNA is TGTGCCAGCAGTTTATCACGGATCACAGATACGCAGTATTTT. As protein: CASSLSRITDTQYF.

This clone has only one observation. This chain connects TRBV24-1 to TRBJ1-6; TRBD1 is a possible D gene (6 bases). V lost 0 bases, J lost 9 bases, and 20 bases lay in between. Germline assignment: CDR1 KGHDR and CDR2 SFDVKD. The CDR3 has 18 amino acids. The DNA for the CDR3 is TGTGCCACCAGTGATTTGCCCTTGACAGGAACACCGTTTTCACCCCTCCACTTT. This sequence encodes CATSDLPLTGTPFSPLHF.

The rearrangement uses TRBV7-9 and TRBJ2-5, with D tentatively TRBD1 (6 bases). Germline assignment: CDR1 SEHNR and CDR2 FQNEAQ (reference sequence). CDR3 size: 15 residues. The V end was cut by 0 bases, the J end by 5 bases, with 13 bases between. The CDR3 DNA follows: TGTGCCAGCAGCTTAGCGACGGGCCAGGGGGAGACCCAGTACTTC. Translation: CASSLATGQGETQYF.

The J gene is TRBJ2-4, the V gene TRBV4-2, with 10 bases that match TRBD1. CDR1 is LGHNA and CDR2 is YNFKEQ in the germline V gene. The CDR3 is made up of 16 amino acids. V shed 5 bases, J shed 2 bases, and the junction held 6 bases outside the gene matches. The CDR3 nucleotides read TGTGCCAGCAGCTACCGGGACAGGGGACCCAAAAACATTCAGTACTTC. Its translation is CASSYRDRGPKNIQYF.